This T cell receptor beta chain emerged from a study of tumor-infiltrating lymphocytes in oesophageal squamous cell carcinoma. One entry per CDR3 protein, called by TCRdb with MiXCR from the PCR reads. The sample lists 15,000 to 19,000 distinct CDR3 sequences; around half were seen once. The CDR3 contains 14 residues. This receptor was taken from a female donor with esophageal squamous cell carcinoma. The genes are TRBV12-3 or TRBV12-4 and TRBJ2-1; tentatively, D is TRBD2 (6 bases). TRBJ2-5 matches the DNA end more closely, so the J call is doubtful. Sequenced input: esophageal tumor tissue. The CDR3 protein is CASSFSLALETQYF. In DNA form, the CDR3 reads TGTGCCAGCAGTTTTTCACTAGCTCTGGAGACCCAGTACTTC.